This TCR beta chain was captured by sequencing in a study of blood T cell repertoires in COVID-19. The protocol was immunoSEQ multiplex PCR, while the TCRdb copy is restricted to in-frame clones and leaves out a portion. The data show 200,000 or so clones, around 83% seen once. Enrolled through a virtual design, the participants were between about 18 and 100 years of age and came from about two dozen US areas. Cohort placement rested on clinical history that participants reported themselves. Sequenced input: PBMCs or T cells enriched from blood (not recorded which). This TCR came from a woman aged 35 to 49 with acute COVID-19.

The CDR3 DNA sequence: TGTGCCACGGAGAGACTAGCGGGAGACACAGATACGCAGTATTTT. Protein: CATERLAGDTDTQYF. The rearrangement links TRBV10-3 to TRBJ2-3; TRBD2 matches at 12 bases. The CDR3 contains 15 residues. Germline CDR1 and CDR2: ENHRY and SYGVKD. Trimming at V came to 10 bases and at J to 2 bases, leaving 7 bases not matched to a gene.